This T cell receptor (beta chain) came from a study of neurological immune-mediated disorders. Study-level results: CDR3 amino acid sequences found in expanded clones were never shared across subjects, suggesting private repertoires in all groups.

The CDR3 sequence is 17 residues long. The V and J ends lost 6 bases and 4 bases, in that order; junction bases with no gene match: 8. Germline V gene data show CDR1 as SNHLY and CDR2 as FYNNEI. This clonotype was observed many times. The antigen remains undetermined. With 10-nucleotide random UMIs, 5'RACE was used to make the cDNA. Over 200 million TCR-beta sequences (from 15-18 subjects) were yielded by each sequencing run. TCRdb fed the 5' RACE reads into MiXCR, producing one record per CDR3 protein. Of roughly 32,000 distinct CDR3 sequences in the sample, about 4.1% were seen once. The gene calls are TRBV2 and TRBJ2-1; 14 nucleotides align to TRBD2. The TCR comes from a man younger than 40 with multiple sclerosis. Material: PBMCs. CDR3 amino acids: CASSYSGLAGVYNEQFF. Written as DNA, the CDR3 is TGTGCCAGCAGCTACTCGGGACTAGCGGGGGTTTACAATGAGCAGTTCTTC.